The table lists the clone carrying this T cell receptor (beta chain) with a few counts. Its target is unknown. This sample is drawn from a study of identical twins. CDR3 length: 15 residues. With 5 bases removed from V and 4 bases from J, the gap between germline ends came to 14 bases. Germline CDR1 is KGHDR and CDR2 is SFDVKD. Study-wide results and caveats: Low generation-probability sequences were in excess among twin-shared out-of-frame alpha sequences.

TCRdb fed the 5' RACE reads into MiXCR, producing one record per CDR3 protein. Of 1.5 million or so distinct CDR3 sequences listed, less than 40% are singletons. The chain carries TRBV24-1 and TRBJ2-1; the D call may be TRBD1 or TRBD2 (6 bases each). The receptor was derived from a newborn girl in good health. The sequenced sample was cord blood. CDR3 residues: CATSAGGPSYNEQFF. The CDR3 bases are TGTGCCACCAGTGCCGGGGGCCCCTCTTACAATGAGCAGTTCTTC.